This entry describes one T cell receptor beta chain. What it binds is unknown. This CDR3 contains 14 residues. Germline V CDR1 and CDR2: SNHLY, FYNNEI. V was shortened by 4 bases and J by 3 bases, with 12 bases between the two germline ends. The protocol was immunoSEQ multiplex PCR, while the TCRdb copy is restricted to in-frame clones and leaves out a portion. Of roughly 9,600 clones listed, around 76% were seen once; the top ten hold about 25%. This entry comes from a study of T cell repertoires in ileal Crohn's disease. Overall study results and limits: Compared with CD4 T cells, sorted CD8 cells carried more expanded clones. Every patient over 26.8% clonality showed endoscopic recurrence. Active smokers at surgery had more clonal expansions than non-smokers.

The source is an adult with Crohn's disease. The chain links TRBV2 to TRBJ1-1; D unclear. The sequenced sample consisted of ileal tissue. CDR3 protein: CASSVKAGDTEAFF. CDR3 sequence (DNA): TGTGCCAGCAGTGTCAAGGCAGGTGACACTGAAGCTTTCTTT.